Here is one T cell receptor beta chain with its context. Its antigen is unknown. The table came from immunoSEQ multiplex PCR; TCRdb's copy has only in-frame clones and leaves some out. The profile shows more than 35,000 clones, about 90% of them singletons. Unmatched junction bases numbered 2, after V lost 4 bases and J lost 3 bases. This CDR3 is built from 14 residues. The sorted conventional CD4+ T cells were CD25-low and CD127-high, with genomic DNA sequenced. The sample is drawn from a study of regulatory and conventional T cells in RAG deficiency. Notes on the study in general: Omenn patients showed >75% Treg-Tconv overlap and shorter CDR3 lengths.

These same data were also listed under a study on regulatory T cells. From that paper: Amplification used 52 TRBV primers and 13 TRBJ primers.

The chain carries TRBV23-1 and TRBJ2-3; 9 nucleotides agree with TRBD2. TRBV23-1 carries the ORF label, with uncertain function. Sequencing input: CD4+ effector T cells sorted from blood. The source of this sequence is a human donor in good health. The CDR3 sequence: CASSLAGATDTQYF. CDR3 nucleotides: TGCGCCAGCAGTCTAGCGGGAGCAACAGATACGCAGTATTTT.